The sequence of this TCR beta chain was determined in a study of chemoradiotherapy in HPV16-positive cancers. Study-level findings and limits: HPV-responsive T-cell expansion during chemoradiotherapy was linked to improved recurrence-free survival in HPV16-positive patients.

Samples were taken several times over chemoradiotherapy. This table comes from immunoSEQ multiplex PCR, and its TCRdb copy is limited to in-frame clones, with some not included. This sample has 9,500 to 15,000 clones, with more than 75% found just once. As concerns this clone: The antigen is undetermined.

This sequence was found in a human donor with HPV-associated anogenital cancer. The material was blood, obtained from a patient who underwent chemoradiotherapy.

The CDR3 bases are TGTGCCAGTAGTATAGATAACCACGAGCAGTACTTC. Amino acids: CASSIDNHEQYF. The gene calls are TRBV19 and TRBJ2-7; D not resolved. In germline, CDR1 is LNHDA, CDR2 SQIVND (reference sequence). V was trimmed by 0 bases and J by 5 bases, leaving 5 bases between them. The CDR3 totals 12 residues.